The 5 T cell receptor beta chains below were found in one sample sequenced in a study of blood T cells in healthy people across ages. PCR was performed a second time for about 7 to 12 cycles using a sample-barcoded 5' primer and a J-beta primer mix. TCRdb re-analysed the 5' RACE reads in MiXCR, keeping a single row per CDR3 protein. Here the sample spans 650,000 to 800,000 distinct CDR3 sequences, under 55% being singletons. Sequencing was done on a sample of blood. The receptors here all came from a man aged 60 to 69 in good health.

In this sample, this clonotype turned up once. The genes are TRBV28 and TRBJ1-4; D gene ambiguous. V lost 2 bases and J lost 3, with 10 bases in between. Germline-derived CDR1 and CDR2 are MDHEN and SYDVKM. The CDR3 runs 15 residues. CDR3 DNA sequence: TGTGCCAGCAGTTTAGAGGGTATGGCTAATGAAAAACTGTTTTTT. It translates to CASSLEGMANEKLFF.

This rearrangement joins TRBV28 to TRBJ2-2, with 9 bases aligning to TRBD2. CDR1 MDHEN and CDR2 SYDVKM come from the germline V gene. J was trimmed by 5 bases and V by 4 bases; bases with no gene match: 14. The CDR3 is 18 amino acids. Written as DNA, the CDR3 is TGTGCCAGCAGTTCCCCCGCTAGCGGGGTAATGGGGACCGGGGAGCTGTTTTTT. This gives the protein CASSSPASGVMGTGELFF. The complete variable domain, with remaining parts taken from reference TRBV28 and TRBJ2-2, reads DVKVTQSSRYLVKRTGEKVFLECVQDMDHENMFWYRQDPGLGLRLIYFSYDVKMKEKGDIPEGYSVSREKKERFSLILESASTNQTSMYLCASSSPASGVMGTGELFFGEGSRLTVL.

This clonotype was counted a few times. This sequence joins TRBV29-1 and TRBJ2-5; 12 nucleotides line up with TRBD1. The CDR3 is 13 residues long. J was trimmed by 13 bases and V by 7 bases; bases with no gene match: 13. Per the germline V gene, CDR1 is SQVTM and CDR2 is ANQGSEA. CDR3 DNA: TGCAGCGACAGCGCCATGGGACAGGGGGCTTTGTACTTC. Its translation is CSDSAMGQGALYF.

This clonotype occurred many times. The rearrangement uses TRBV4-3 and TRBJ2-7; no clear D gene. Germline V CDR1 and CDR2: LGHNA, YSLEER. V was shortened by 1 base and J by 5 bases, with 9 bases between the two germline ends. The CDR3 extends over 13 amino acids. CDR3 region: CASSQGVVDEQYF. Written as DNA, the CDR3 is TGCGCCAGCAGCCAAGGAGTGGTTGACGAGCAGTACTTC.

The rearrangement uses TRBV28 and TRBJ2-7; D may correspond to TRBD1 or TRBD2 (6 bases each). The J call may be incorrect, as the DNA end agrees better with TRBJ2-5. This CDR3 has 13 residues. The germline gives CDR1 MDHEN, CDR2 SYDVKM. The CDR3 sequence is CASMWGASETQYF. The CDR3 DNA follows: TGTGCCAGCATGTGGGGGGCGTCGGAGACCCAGTACTTC.